This T cell receptor beta chain was recorded in a study of OX40 agonist ivuxolimab in advanced cancers. Study-wide context: Given to patients was ivuxolimab, an agonistic anti-OX40 (CD134) antibody. Study findings and constraints: The mean number of expanded clones was higher in CD8+ T cells than in CD4+.

The V end was cut by 0 bases, the J end by 0 bases, with 8 bases between. This CDR3 contains 16 residues. The germline gives CDR1 ENHRY, CDR2 SYGVKD. Turning to this clone: Its antigen is currently unknown.

Assay used: immunoSEQ multiplex PCR; TCRdb lists only in-frame clones, some missing. The data show fewer than 50,000 clones, with 60% to 85% seen just once and around 12% held by the top ten. The material sequenced was CD4+ or CD8+ T cells sorted from blood, taken in a trial of the OX40 agonist ivuxolimab. The genes are TRBV10-3 and TRBJ1-4; D is undetermined. This clonotype was sampled from an adult with an advanced solid tumor such as melanoma, head and neck, liver or kidney cancer. The CDR3 DNA follows: TGTGCCATCAGTGAGTCGATACAGACAACTAATGAAAAACTGTTTTTT. This sequence encodes CAISESIQTTNEKLFF.